Below are 16 T cell receptor beta chains sequenced from a single sample in a study of CD8 T cells in ankylosing spondylitis. TCRdb used MiXCR to reprocess the 5' RACE reads, holding one entry per CDR3 protein. The table records 200,000 to 300,000 distinct CDR3 sequences, 7% to 10% of them present only once. Sequences were obtained from blood, either unsorted or a sorted T cell fraction (not recorded which). These receptors were obtained from a female donor with ankylosing spondylitis or in good health (not recorded which).

This clonotype was detected many times. The rearrangement joins TRBV7-2 to TRBJ2-2, with a weak D call TRBD2 (5 bases). V lost 3 bases, J lost 4 bases, and 15 bases lay in between. The CDR3 consists of 16 residues. From germline, CDR1 is SGHTA and CDR2 FQGNSA. The CDR3: CASSFSARVRTGELFF. The CDR3 nucleotides are TGTGCCAGCAGCTTCTCAGCGCGGGTTCGCACCGGGGAGCTGTTTTTT. The whole variable domain, remainder taken from reference TRBV7-2 and TRBJ2-2, is GAGVSQSPSNKVTEKGKDVELRCDPISGHTALYWYRQSLGQGLEFLIYFQGNSAPDKSGLPSDRFSAERTGGSVSTLTIQRTQQEDSAVYLCASSFSARVRTGELFFGEGSRLTVL.

The V gene is TRBV4-2, the J gene TRBJ2-7; the match to TRBD1 covers 9 bases. CDR3 length: 16 residues. V lost 0 bases, J lost 0 bases, and 3 bases stayed unmatched. The germline V gene encodes CDR1 LGHNA and CDR2 YNFKEQ. In nucleotides, the CDR3 is TGTGCCAGCAGCCAAGAAGGGACAGGGATCTCCTACGAGCAGTACTTC. Residues: CASSQEGTGISYEQYF.

This clonotype was seen more than once but under ten times. The rearrangement uses TRBV30 and TRBJ2-1, with D hard to call. The CDR3 is 12 residues long. V lost 2 bases and J 5 bases, leaving 7 bases between the germline ends. Germline V lookup: CDR1 GTSNPN, CDR2 SVGIG (reference sequence). CDR3 in DNA: TGTGCCTGGAGTATTCCCCACAATGAGCAGTTCTTC. Its protein product is CAWSIPHNEQFF.

The table lists this clonotype with many counts. V and J are TRBV29-1 and TRBJ2-7, with TRBD2 matching 9 bases. With V trimmed by 7 bases and J by 5 bases, 12 bases remained unmatched. There are 14 residues in the CDR3. The germline V gene has CDR1 SQVTM and CDR2 ANQGSEA. CDR3 loop: CSADAGGSPNEQYF. The DNA for the CDR3 is TGCAGCGCCGACGCGGGAGGGAGTCCCAACGAGCAGTACTTC.

This clonotype was seen many times. V is TRBV19 and J is TRBJ2-1, with D unclear. Trimming removed 10 bases at V and 7 bases at J, with 5 bases between. CDR1 is LNHDA, CDR2 SQIVND, per germline (reference sequence). The CDR3 has 9 amino acids. The CDR3 sequence: CAIRNEQFF. The CDR3 nucleotides read TGTGCCATTCGTAATGAGCAGTTCTTC.

This clonotype was counted ten times or more. The genes are TRBV10-3 and TRBJ1-2, with D unclear. Germline CDR1 ENHRY, CDR2 SYGVKD. Between the trimmed V and J ends, which lost 0 bases and 5 bases, there was a span of 7 bases. The CDR3 totals 13 residues. The DNA for the CDR3 is TGTGCCATCAGTGAGTCCCGGTTATATGGCTACACCTTC. Residues: CAISESRLYGYTF.

This clonotype was observed many times. The chain carries TRBV4-3 and TRBJ1-2; D might be TRBD1 (6 bases). CDR1 is LGHNA and CDR2 is YSLEER in the germline V gene. The CDR3 extends over 14 amino acids. Trimming took off 7 bases at V and 2 bases at J, with 14 bases between the two ends. The CDR3 sequence: CASTSRGGNYGYTF. The CDR3 nucleotides are TGCGCCAGCACCAGTAGGGGGGGCAACTATGGCTACACCTTC.

This clonotype was observed many times. The CDR3 sequence is CASSKPTETSGELFF. The CDR3 nucleotides read TGTGCCAGCAGTAAACCTACAGAGACATCGGGGGAGCTGTTTTTT. The gene calls are TRBV25-1 and TRBJ2-2, with D unclear. Between the trimmed V and J ends, which lost 5 bases and 8 bases, there was a span of 18 bases. This CDR3 spans 15 amino acids. Germline assignment: CDR1 MGHDK and CDR2 SYGVNS. The whole variable domain, filled in from reference TRBV25-1 and TRBJ2-2, reads EADIYQTPRYLVIGTGKKITLECSQTMGHDKMYWYQQDPGMELHLIHYSYGVNSTEKGDLSSESTVSRIRTEHFPLTLESARPSHTSQYLCASSKPTETSGELFFGEGSRLTVL.

This clonotype was detected many times. The V gene is TRBV29-1, the J gene TRBJ1-1, with D possibly TRBD1 on 5 matching bases. Germline CDR1 and CDR2: SQVTM and ANQGSEA. Between the trimmed V and J ends, which lost 7 bases and 3 bases, there was a span of 15 bases. The CDR3 has 13 amino acids. This CDR3 reads CSAAFDSYTEAFF. In DNA, the CDR3 is TGCAGCGCGGCGTTCGACAGTTACACTGAAGCTTTCTTT.

This clonotype was seen ten or more times. For the CDR3, the DNA is TGCGCCAGCAGCTCCGGACTAGCGGTTCCCTACAATGAGCAGTTCTTC. This gives the protein CASSSGLAVPYNEQFF. The chain uses TRBV5-1 and TRBJ2-1; 10 bases line up with TRBD2. V was pared by 3 bases and J by 2 bases, with 5 bases of the junction left unmatched. The CDR3 covers 16 residues. CDR1 is SGHRS, CDR2 YFSETQ, per germline.

This clonotype appeared many times. CDR3: CASSPDGQGKYSGELFF. The CDR3 DNA reads as TGTGCCAGCAGTCCGGACGGACAGGGGAAGTATTCCGGGGAGCTGTTTTTT. This sequence joins TRBV12-3 or TRBV12-4 and TRBJ2-2; TRBD1 aligns across 9 bases. The CDR3 is 17 residues long. V lost 5 bases to trimming and J lost 6 bases; unmatched junction nucleotides: 13.

This clonotype was seen repeatedly, ten times or more. The chain uses TRBV5-1 and TRBJ2-1; 11 bases are shared with TRBD2. J was trimmed by 6 bases and V by 0 bases; bases with no gene match: 5. The CDR3 is made up of 16 amino acids. Germline values: CDR1 SGHRS, CDR2 YFSETQ. CDR3 sequence reads: CASSLGLAGSINEQFF. The CDR3 DNA reads as TGCGCCAGCAGCTTGGGACTAGCGGGATCAATCAATGAGCAGTTCTTC. Full variable domain (remainder filled in from reference TRBV5-1 and TRBJ2-1): KAGVTQTPRYLIKTRGQQVTLSCSPISGHRSVSWYQQTPGQGLQFLFEYFSETQRNKGNFPGRFSGRQFSNSRSEMNVSTLELGDSALYLCASSLGLAGSINEQFFGPGTRLTVL.

This clonotype was counted ten times or more. This chain joins TRBV20-1 and TRBJ1-5, with D hard to call. V lost 3 bases and J 6 bases, leaving 12 bases between the germline ends. Germline V gene sequence: CDR1 DFQATT, CDR2 SNEGSKA (reference sequence). The CDR3 spans 13 residues. The DNA for the CDR3 is TGCAGTGCTAGGGCCGATGGGCTTCAGCCCCAGCATTTT. Encoded protein: CSARADGLQPQHF.

This clonotype was observed at least ten times. V and J are TRBV7-2 and TRBJ2-7; 10 bases fit TRBD2. Germline V lookup: CDR1 SGHTA, CDR2 FQGNSA. The CDR3 loop spans 15 amino acids. J was trimmed by 0 bases and V by 4 bases; bases with no gene match: 3. Here the CDR3 reads CASSSAGGSSYEQYF. As DNA, the CDR3 is TGTGCCAGCAGCTCAGCGGGAGGGAGCTCCTACGAGCAGTACTTC.

In its sample, this clonotype was seen many times. This chain joins TRBV4-3 and TRBJ2-1; possible D gene TRBD2, 6 bases. V lost 0 bases and J 8 bases, leaving 14 bases between the germline ends. CDR1 and CDR2 (germline): LGHNA, YSLEER. This CDR3 is built from 15 residues. The CDR3 DNA reads as TGCGCCAGCAGCCAAGATTCGGGAGTGGGTGATGAGCAGTTCTTC. This encodes CASSQDSGVGDEQFF.

This clonotype was recorded at least ten times. The gene calls are TRBV24-1 and TRBJ2-1; D unresolved. Germline CDR1 reads KGHDR; CDR2 reads SFDVKD. The CDR3 totals 15 residues. The V end lost 5 bases, the J end lost 5 bases, and 15 bases lay between the germline ends. CDR3 protein: CATSGGYPNHNEQFF. In DNA, the CDR3 is TGTGCCACCAGTGGAGGCTACCCCAACCACAATGAGCAGTTCTTC.